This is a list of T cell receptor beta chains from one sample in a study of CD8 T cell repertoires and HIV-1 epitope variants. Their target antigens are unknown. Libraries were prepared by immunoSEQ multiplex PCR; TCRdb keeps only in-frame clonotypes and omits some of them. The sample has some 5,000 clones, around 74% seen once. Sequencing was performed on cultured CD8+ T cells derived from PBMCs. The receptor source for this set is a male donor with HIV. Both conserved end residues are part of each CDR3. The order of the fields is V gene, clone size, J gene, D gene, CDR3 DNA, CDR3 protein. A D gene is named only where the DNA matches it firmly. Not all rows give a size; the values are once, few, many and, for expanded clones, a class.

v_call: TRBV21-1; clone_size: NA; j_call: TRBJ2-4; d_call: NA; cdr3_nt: TGTGCCAGCAGCATGACAGGGGTGGGCATTCAGTACTTC; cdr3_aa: CASSMTGVGIQYF
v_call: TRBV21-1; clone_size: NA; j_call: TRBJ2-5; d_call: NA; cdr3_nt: TGTGCCAGCAGCAAAATTCTAAGGGGAAACCAAGAGACCCAGTACTTC; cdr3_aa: CASSKILRGNQETQYF
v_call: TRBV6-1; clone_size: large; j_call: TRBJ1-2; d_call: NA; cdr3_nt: TGTGCCAGCAGTGAACTTCCACAAGACCTAGACTATGGCTACACCTTC; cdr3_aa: CASSELPQDLDYGYTF
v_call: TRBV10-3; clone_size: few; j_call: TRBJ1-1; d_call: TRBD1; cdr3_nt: TGTGCCATCAGTGAGAGGACAGGGGAAGCTTTCTTT; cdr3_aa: CAISERTGEAFF
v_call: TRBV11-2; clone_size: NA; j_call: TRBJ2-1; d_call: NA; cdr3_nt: TGTGCCAGCAGCTTAGAGGTTCCCCTTAGCTCCTACAATGAGCAGTTCTTC; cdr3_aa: CASSLEVPLSSYNEQFF
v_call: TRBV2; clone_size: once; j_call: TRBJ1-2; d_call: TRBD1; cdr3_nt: TGTGCCAGCAGGGGGACCTTGGACAGGGGCAACTATGGCTACACCTTC; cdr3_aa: CASRGTLDRGNYGYTF
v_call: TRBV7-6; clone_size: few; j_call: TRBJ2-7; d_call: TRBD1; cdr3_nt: TGTGCCAGCAGCCCCGGTTCGGGACAGGGGGCCTACGAGCAGTACTTC; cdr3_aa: CASSPGSGQGAYEQYF
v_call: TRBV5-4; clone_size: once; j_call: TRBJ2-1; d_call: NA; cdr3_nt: TGTGCCAGCAGCTTCGGGTCCAATGAGCAGTTCTTC; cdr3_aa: CASSFGSNEQFF
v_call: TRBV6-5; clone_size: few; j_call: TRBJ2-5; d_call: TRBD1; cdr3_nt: TGTGCCAGCAGTAATACAGGGGGGCGAGAGACCCAGTACTTC; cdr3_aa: CASSNTGGRETQYF
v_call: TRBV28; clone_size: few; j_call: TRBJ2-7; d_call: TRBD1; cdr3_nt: TGTGCCAGCAGTCTCCTTTCCGGGACAGGCCCCCACGAGCAGTACTTC; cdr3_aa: CASSLLSGTGPHEQYF
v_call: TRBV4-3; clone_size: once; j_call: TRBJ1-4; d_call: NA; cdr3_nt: TGCGCCAGCAGCCAAGTTGTTCGCGAGGAAAAACTGTTTTTT; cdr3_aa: CASSQVVREEKLFF
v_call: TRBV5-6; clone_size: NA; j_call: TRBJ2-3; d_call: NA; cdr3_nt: TGTGCCAGCAGCTTAGGACGGGACGACACAGATACGCAGTATTTT; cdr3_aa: CASSLGRDDTDTQYF
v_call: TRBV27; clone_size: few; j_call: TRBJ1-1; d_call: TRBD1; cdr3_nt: TGTGCCAGCAGTCCCCTTTCTGAGACAGGGAGCACTGAAGCTTTCTTT; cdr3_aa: CASSPLSETGSTEAFF
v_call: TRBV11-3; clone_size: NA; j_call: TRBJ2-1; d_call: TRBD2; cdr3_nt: TGTGCCAGCAGCCTAGCGGGGGGGACGAATGAGCAGTTCTTC; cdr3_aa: CASSLAGGTNEQFF
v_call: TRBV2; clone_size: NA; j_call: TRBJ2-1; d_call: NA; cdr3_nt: TGTGCCAGCAGCACTAGCACCCTGGACAATGAGCAGTTCTTC; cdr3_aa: CASSTSTLDNEQFF
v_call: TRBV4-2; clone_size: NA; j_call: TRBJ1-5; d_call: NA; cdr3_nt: TGTGCCAGCAGCCAAGAAGGAGATCAGCCCCAGCATTTT; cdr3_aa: CASSQEGDQPQHF
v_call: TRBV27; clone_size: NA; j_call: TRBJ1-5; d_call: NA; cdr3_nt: TGTGCCAGCAGCAAGGGGGTCGCACAGCCCCAGCATTTT; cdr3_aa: CASSKGVAQPQHF
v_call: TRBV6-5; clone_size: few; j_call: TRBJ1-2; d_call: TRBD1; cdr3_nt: TGTGCCAGCAGTTACTTTAACAGGGGGTATGGCTACACCTTC; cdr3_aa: CASSYFNRGYGYTF
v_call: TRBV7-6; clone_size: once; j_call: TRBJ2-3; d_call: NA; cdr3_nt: TGTGCCAGCAGCTTAAGCGTCGGGACTAGCACAGATACGCAGTATTTT; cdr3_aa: CASSLSVGTSTDTQYF
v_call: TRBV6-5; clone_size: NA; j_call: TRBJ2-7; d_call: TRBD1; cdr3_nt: TGTGCCAGCAGTTACTTGCCGGGACAGGCCTACGAGCAGTACTTC; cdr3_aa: CASSYLPGQAYEQYF
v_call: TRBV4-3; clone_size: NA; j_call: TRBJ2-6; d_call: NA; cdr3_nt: TGCGCCAGCAGCCAAGATTGGCAGGCCGGGGCCAACGTCCTGACTTTC; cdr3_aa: CASSQDWQAGANVLTF
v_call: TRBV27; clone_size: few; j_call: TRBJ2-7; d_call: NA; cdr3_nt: TGTGCCAGCACCAACAGTGGAAGCTACGAGCAGTACTTC; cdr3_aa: CASTNSGSYEQYF
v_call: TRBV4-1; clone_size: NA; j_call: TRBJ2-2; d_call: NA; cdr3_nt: TGCGCCAGTGGCCCCATCGCCACCGGGGAGCTGTTTTTT; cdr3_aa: CASGPIATGELFF
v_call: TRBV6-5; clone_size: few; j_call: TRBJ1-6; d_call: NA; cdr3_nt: TGTGCCAGCAGCCACGCCGAGGGGGATTCACCCCTCCACTTT; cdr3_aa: CASSHAEGDSPLHF
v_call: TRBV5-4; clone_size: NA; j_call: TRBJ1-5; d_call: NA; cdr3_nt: TGTGCCAGCAGCTTGGCAGGGGCGGGTCAGCCCCAGCATTTT; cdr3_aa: CASSLAGAGQPQHF
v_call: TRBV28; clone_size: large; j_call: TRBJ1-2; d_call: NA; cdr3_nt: TGTGCCAGCAGTATACGCCCGACAGATTTCGACTATGGCTACACCTTC; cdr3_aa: CASSIRPTDFDYGYTF
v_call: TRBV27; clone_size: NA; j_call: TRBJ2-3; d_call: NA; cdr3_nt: TGTGCCAGCACCCGGGACGCCCTGGTAGATACGCAGTATTTT; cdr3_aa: CASTRDALVDTQYF
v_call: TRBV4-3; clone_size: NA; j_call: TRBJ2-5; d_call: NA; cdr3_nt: TGCGCCAGCAGCCAAGATGGCCTAGGGGAGCCGGAGACCCAGTACTTC; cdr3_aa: CASSQDGLGEPETQYF
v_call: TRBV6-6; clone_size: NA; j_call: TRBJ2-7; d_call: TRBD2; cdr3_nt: TGTGCCAGCAGTCCGACTAGCGGGGGCTACGAGCAGTACTTC; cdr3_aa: CASSPTSGGYEQYF
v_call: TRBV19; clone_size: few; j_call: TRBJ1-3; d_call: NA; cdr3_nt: TGTGCCAGCCTGGGAGGGAGCTCTGGAAACACCATATATTTT; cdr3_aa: CASLGGSSGNTIYF
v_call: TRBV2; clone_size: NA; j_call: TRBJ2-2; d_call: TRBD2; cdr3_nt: TGTGCCAGCAGCAGCGGGGATACGAACACCGGGGAGCTGTTTTTT; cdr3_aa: CASSSGDTNTGELFF
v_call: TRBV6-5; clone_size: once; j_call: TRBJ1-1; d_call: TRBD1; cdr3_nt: TGTGCCAGCACTATCATACAGGGGGCACACGCTGAAGCTTTCTTT; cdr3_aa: CASTIIQGAHAEAFF
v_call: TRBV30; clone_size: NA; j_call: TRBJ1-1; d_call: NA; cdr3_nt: TGTGCCTGCTACCCGGGTTTGAACACTGAAGCTTTCTTT; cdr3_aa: CACYPGLNTEAFF
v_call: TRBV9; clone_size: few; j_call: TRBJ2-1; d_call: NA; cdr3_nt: TGTGCCAGCAGCGTAGGGGGAGCCGCGGGCCCTGGAGATGAGCAGTTCTTC; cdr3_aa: CASSVGGAAGPGDEQFF
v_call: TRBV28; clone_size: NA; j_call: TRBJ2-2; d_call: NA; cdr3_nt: TGTGCCAGCAGTTTATTTGGCGGGGAGCTGTTTTTT; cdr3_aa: CASSLFGGELFF
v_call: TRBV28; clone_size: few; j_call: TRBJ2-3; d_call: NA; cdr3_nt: TGTGCCAGCAGTTTAATGTCAGGGAGCACAGATACGCAGTATTTT; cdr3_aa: CASSLMSGSTDTQYF
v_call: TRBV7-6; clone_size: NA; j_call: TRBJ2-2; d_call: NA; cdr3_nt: TGTGCCAGCAGCTTAAATACGGGCGGGGAGCTGTTTTTT; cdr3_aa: CASSLNTGGELFF
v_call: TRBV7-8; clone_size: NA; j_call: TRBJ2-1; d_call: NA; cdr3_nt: TGTGCCAGCAGCTTAGAGGCGGTAGAATATAGCAATGAGCAGTTCTTC; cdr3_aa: CASSLEAVEYSNEQFF
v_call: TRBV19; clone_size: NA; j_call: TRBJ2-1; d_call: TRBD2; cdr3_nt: TGTGCCAGTAGTATAGGAAGCGGGGGACCCTACAATGAGCAGTTCTTC; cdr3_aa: CASSIGSGGPYNEQFF
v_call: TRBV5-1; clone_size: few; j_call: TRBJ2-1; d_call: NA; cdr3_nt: TGCGCCAGCAGCTCCAGCTCCTACAATGAGCAGTTCTTC; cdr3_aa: CASSSSSYNEQFF
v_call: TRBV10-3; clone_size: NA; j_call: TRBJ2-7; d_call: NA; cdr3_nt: TGTGCCATCAGTGAGTCGATGGGGGGGGCGTACGCCGAGCAGTACTTC; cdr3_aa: CAISESMGGAYAEQYF
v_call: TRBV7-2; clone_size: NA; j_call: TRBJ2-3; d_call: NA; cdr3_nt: TGTGCCAGCAGCTTATGGCAGATCACAGATACGCAGTATTTT; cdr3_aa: CASSLWQITDTQYF
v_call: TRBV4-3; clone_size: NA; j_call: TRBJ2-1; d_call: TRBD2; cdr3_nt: TGCGCCAGCAGCCCGAGCGGGGGGGCCTCCCGCTCCTACAATGAGCAGTTCTTC; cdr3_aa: CASSPSGGASRSYNEQFF
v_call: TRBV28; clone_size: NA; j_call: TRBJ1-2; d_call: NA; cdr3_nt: TGTGCCAGCAGAGCCAGTCCTAACTATGGCTACACCTTC; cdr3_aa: CASRASPNYGYTF
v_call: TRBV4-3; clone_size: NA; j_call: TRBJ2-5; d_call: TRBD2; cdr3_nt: TGCGCCAGCAGCCAAGATCCTAGCGGGGGGGCAGAGACCCAGTACTTC; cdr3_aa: CASSQDPSGGAETQYF
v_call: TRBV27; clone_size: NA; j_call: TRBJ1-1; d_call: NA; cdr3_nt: TGTGCCAGCAGTTGGGTTGAGAAGAGTGAAGCTTTCTTT; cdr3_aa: CASSWVEKSEAFF
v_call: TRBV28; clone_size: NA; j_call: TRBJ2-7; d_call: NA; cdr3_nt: TGTGCCAGCAGTTTTCTGGGTATTTCCTACGAGCAGTACTTC; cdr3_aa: CASSFLGISYEQYF
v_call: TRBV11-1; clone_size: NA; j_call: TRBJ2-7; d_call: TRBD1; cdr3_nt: TGTGCCAGCAGCTTCAGGGGGCTCATCTACGAGCAGTACTTC; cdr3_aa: CASSFRGLIYEQYF
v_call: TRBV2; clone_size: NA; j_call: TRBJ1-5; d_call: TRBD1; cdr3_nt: TGTGCCAGCAGTCTGCGGACAGGGCCTCAGCCCCAGCATTTT; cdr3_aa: CASSLRTGPQPQHF
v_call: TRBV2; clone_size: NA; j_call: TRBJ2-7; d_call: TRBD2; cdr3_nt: TGTGCCAGCAGTGAAGGAGGGACTAGCGGCGAGCAGTACTTC; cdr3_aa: CASSEGGTSGEQYF
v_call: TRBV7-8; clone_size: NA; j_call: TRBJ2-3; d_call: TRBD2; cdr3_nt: TGTGCCAGCAGCTTAGGTTACGCGGGGGGTCCCACAGATACGCAGTATTTT; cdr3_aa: CASSLGYAGGPTDTQYF
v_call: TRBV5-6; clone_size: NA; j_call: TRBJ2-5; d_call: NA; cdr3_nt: TGTGCCAGCAGCTTCCTAACACCTCAAGAGACCCAGTACTTC; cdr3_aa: CASSFLTPQETQYF
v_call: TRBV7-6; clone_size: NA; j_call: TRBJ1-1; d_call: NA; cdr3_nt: TGTGCCAGCAGCTCAGAGAACACTGAAGCTTTCTTT; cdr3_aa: CASSSENTEAFF
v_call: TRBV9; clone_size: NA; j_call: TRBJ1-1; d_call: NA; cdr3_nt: TGTGCCAGCAGCGTAGGATGGGGGGTGAACACTGAAGCTTTCTTT; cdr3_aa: CASSVGWGVNTEAFF
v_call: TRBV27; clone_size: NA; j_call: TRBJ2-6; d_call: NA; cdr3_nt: TGTGCCACCCAATCCACAACTACTGCGAACTCTGGGGCCAACGTCCTGACTTTC; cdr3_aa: CATQSTTTANSGANVLTF
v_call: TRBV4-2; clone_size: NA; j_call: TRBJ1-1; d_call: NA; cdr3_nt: TGTGCCAGCAGCCAAGCGCAGATTCAGGGGCCTGTAGCTGAAGCTTTCTTT; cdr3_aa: CASSQAQIQGPVAEAFF
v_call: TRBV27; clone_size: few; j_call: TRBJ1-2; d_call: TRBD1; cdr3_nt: TGTGCCAGCAGTGCGACAGGGGGCTTTGGCGGCTACACCTTC; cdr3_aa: CASSATGGFGGYTF
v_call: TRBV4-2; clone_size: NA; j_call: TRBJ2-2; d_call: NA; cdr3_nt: TGTGCCAGCAGCCAAGCGGCCCTTATAAGCGAGAACACCGGGGAGCTGTTTTTT; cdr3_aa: CASSQAALISENTGELFF